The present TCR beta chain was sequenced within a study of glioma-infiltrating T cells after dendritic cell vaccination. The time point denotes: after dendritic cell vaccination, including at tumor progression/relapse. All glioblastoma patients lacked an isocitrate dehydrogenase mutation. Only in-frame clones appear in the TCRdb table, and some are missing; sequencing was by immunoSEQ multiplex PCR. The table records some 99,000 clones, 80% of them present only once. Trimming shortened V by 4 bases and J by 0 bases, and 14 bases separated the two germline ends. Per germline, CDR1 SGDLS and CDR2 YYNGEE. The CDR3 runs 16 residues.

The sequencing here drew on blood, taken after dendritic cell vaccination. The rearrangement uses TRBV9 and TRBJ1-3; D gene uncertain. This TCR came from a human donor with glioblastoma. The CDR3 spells CASSPTVSGSGNTIYF. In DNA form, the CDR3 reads TGTGCCAGCAGCCCTACAGTCAGCGGCTCTGGAAACACCATATATTTT.